A selection of T cell receptor beta chains follows, all from one sample in a study of response to subunit inactivated influenza vaccine. TCRdb fed the RT-PCR reads into MiXCR, producing one record per CDR3 protein. Among about 650,000 distinct CDR3 sequences listed, approximately 14% were seen once. Sequencing was performed on PBMCs from blood, taken around 14 days before vaccination. The receptors come from a man aged 45-65 years who received an inactivated influenza vaccine. CDR3s include the opening cysteine and the closing phenylalanine or tryptophan. The D gene is left open where the match is weak. Size is omitted from some rows. Given values are once, few, many or a class for expanded clones.

D,J,size,V,DNA,CDR3
NA,TRBJ2-2,few,TRBV12-3/TRBV12-4,TGTGCCAGCAGTTATACCGGGGAGCTGTCTTTT,CASSYTGELSF
TRBD1,TRBJ2-5,few,TRBV5-1,TGCGCCAGCAGCCCCCTGGACGGCAGGGGGGAGACCCAGTACTTC,CASSPLDGRGETQYF
NA,TRBJ2-5,NA,TRBV25-1,TGTGCCAGCAGTCTAACTCGAGACCAACAGGGCCCGAGGGGGACCCAGTACTTC,CASSLTRDQQGPRGTQYF
TRBD1,TRBJ2-3,many,TRBV6-1,TGTGCTAGCAGCCCCGGGACAGGAACAGATACGCAGTATTTT,CASSPGTGTDTQYF
NA,TRBJ2-5,NA,TRBV7-6,TGTGCCAGCAGCTTAGTCCACGTGAAAGGGGAAGAGACCCAGTACTTC,CASSLVHVKGEETQYF
NA,TRBJ2-1,few,TRBV15,TGTGCCACCAGCAGAGCCTTCTCCGGGATGAGCTCCTACAATGAGCAGTTCTTC,CATSRAFSGMSSYNEQFF
NA,TRBJ1-1,few,TRBV21-1,TGTGCCAGCAGCCGAGGGGGGGTAAAGGGGAGGAACACTGAAGCTTTCTTT,CASSRGGVKGRNTEAFF
NA,TRBJ2-3,few,TRBV12-3/TRBV12-4,TGTGCCAGCAGTTTCGGGCAGGGTGTGGCAGATACGCAGTATTTT,CASSFGQGVADTQYF
TRBD2,TRBJ2-7,many,TRBV7-2,TGTGCCAGCAGCTTACTAGCGGCCTACGAGCAGTACTTC,CASSLLAAYEQYF
TRBD2,TRBJ2-1,many,TRBV20-1,TGCAGTGCTAAGGGAGGGCGGGGGGTCTCCTACAATGAGCAGTTCTTC,CSAKGGRGVSYNEQFF
NA,TRBJ2-7,few,TRBV6-6,TGTGCCAGCAGTTACGGGGGCTCCTACGAGCAGTACTTC,CASSYGGSYEQYF
NA,TRBJ2-3,NA,TRBV12-3/TRBV12-4,TGTGCCAGCAGGCCCGGCGCCATCACAGATACGCAGTATTTT,CASRPGAITDTQYF
TRBD1,TRBJ1-2,NA,TRBV28,TGTGCCAGCAGTGACACGACAGGGTTGAAAGGCTACACCTTC,CASSDTTGLKGYTF
NA,TRBJ1-6,few,TRBV6-2/TRBV6-3,TGTGCCAGCAGTTACTCTCCCGGGGCTGATTCACCCCTCCACTTT,CASSYSPGADSPLHF
NA,TRBJ1-3,NA,TRBV4-2,TGTGCCAGCAGCCAAGAACAGGGTCACTCTGGAAACACCATATATTTT,CASSQEQGHSGNTIYF
TRBD1,TRBJ1-2,NA,TRBV18,TGTGCCAGCTCACCAGCGAGGGGGCAGAACTATGGCTACACCTTC,CASSPARGQNYGYTF
NA,TRBJ2-7,few,TRBV11-2,TGTGCCAGCAGCTTAGGTAACGGGGACATCTACGAGCAGTACTTC,CASSLGNGDIYEQYF
TRBD2,TRBJ2-5,few,TRBV5-1,TGCGCCAGCAGCCCCAGCGGGGGGGCAGTTGAGACCCAGTACTTC,CASSPSGGAVETQYF
NA,TRBJ2-3,many,TRBV7-9,TGTGCCAGCAGCCCCCAGTTAGCCGGGGGACTAGATACGCAGTATTTT,CASSPQLAGGLDTQYF
NA,TRBJ2-2,few,TRBV20-1,TGCAGTGCTAGCCGGCTAGACACCGGGGAGCTGTTTTTT,CSASRLDTGELFF
TRBD2,TRBJ2-1,many,TRBV7-9,TGTGCCAGCAGCTTCGCGGGAGGGTCCAATGAGCAGTTCTTC,CASSFAGGSNEQFF
TRBD1,TRBJ2-5,many,TRBV6-1,TGTGCCAGCAGTCCTATCAGGGGGATCTTCCAAGAGACCCAGTACTTC,CASSPIRGIFQETQYF
TRBD1,TRBJ2-5,many,TRBV20-1,TGCAGTGCTAGACTACACACGGGACAGGGCCAAGAGACCCAGTACTTC,CSARLHTGQGQETQYF
NA,TRBJ2-7,many,TRBV5-1,TGCGCCAGCAGCGAAACAGGGTCCTACGAGCAGTACTTC,CASSETGSYEQYF
NA,TRBJ2-7,few,TRBV28,TGTGCCAGCCATGGAGTTGAGCAGTACTTC,CASHGVEQYF
NA,TRBJ2-3,NA,TRBV12-3/TRBV12-4,TGTGCCAGCAGTGTCACCTACGCAGATACGCAGTATTTT,CASSVTYADTQYF
NA,TRBJ1-1,few,TRBV4-1,TGTGCCAGCAGCCCAGACTTCGTGGGGGCAAGGACTGAAGCTTTCTTT,CASSPDFVGARTEAFF
TRBD2,TRBJ2-1,many,TRBV6-5,TGTGCCAGCAGTTACTCTCGGGGGGGGGCCTTCGATGAGCAGTTCTTC,CASSYSRGGAFDEQFF
NA,TRBJ2-5,NA,TRBV7-2,TGTGCCAGCAGCTTAGGTTTACAGACCCAAGAGACCCAGTACTTC,CASSLGLQTQETQYF
TRBD1,TRBJ2-7,NA,TRBV28,TGTACCAGCAGAACGACAGGGAACGAGCAGTACTTC,CTSRTTGNEQYF
NA,TRBJ2-7,NA,TRBV3-1,TGTGCCAGCAGCCAAACCAGGACAAGCGAGCAGTACTTC,CASSQTRTSEQYF
TRBD1,TRBJ1-1,few,TRBV2,TGTGCCAGCAGTGATCCCATGACAGGGAGGAGTTTGAACACTGAAGCTTTCTTT,CASSDPMTGRSLNTEAFF
TRBD1,TRBJ2-4,few,TRBV30,TGTGCCTGGAGGGGGACAGGGAGCCAAAACATTCAGTACTTC,CAWRGTGSQNIQYF
NA,TRBJ1-6,NA,TRBV20-1,TGCAGTGCTAGTTTAGGGGTTAGCTCCTATAATTCACCCCTCCACTTT,CSASLGVSSYNSPLHF
NA,TRBJ1-6,NA,TRBV7-6,TGTGCCAGCAGCTTAGGTTCAGGGAATTCACCCCTCCACTTT,CASSLGSGNSPLHF
NA,TRBJ2-4,NA,TRBV14,TGTGCCAGCAGCCAAGCGGGAGCCAAAAACATTCAGTACTTC,CASSQAGAKNIQYF
NA,TRBJ1-6,few,TRBV6-2/TRBV6-3,TGTGCCAGCAGTTACGTCGGGGGATACTCCTATAATTCACCCCTCCACTTT,CASSYVGGYSYNSPLHF
NA,TRBJ2-7,NA,TRBV5-5,TGTGCCAGCAGCTTCGAGGACAGATACGAGCAGTACTTC,CASSFEDRYEQYF
NA,TRBJ2-1,NA,TRBV5-1,TGCGCCAGCAGCTTGGGGGTTTTGGGACAAACCAATGAGCAGTTCTTC,CASSLGVLGQTNEQFF
NA,TRBJ2-2,once,TRBV7-9,TGTGCCAGCACCCGAACGGATTCCGGGGAGCTGTTTTTT,CASTRTDSGELFF
NA,TRBJ2-7,few,TRBV18,TGTGCCAGCTCACCGGGTTATGGGGGCTACGAGCAGTACTTC,CASSPGYGGYEQYF
NA,TRBJ1-2,few,TRBV4-2,TGTGCCAGCAGCCAAGTTCAGCAGGCGGCTTCTAACTATGGCTACACCTTC,CASSQVQQAASNYGYTF
TRBD2,TRBJ2-7,few,TRBV4-3,TGCGCCAGCAGCCAAGACCTAGCGGGGAAATCCTACGAGCAGTACTTC,CASSQDLAGKSYEQYF
TRBD1,TRBJ2-3,few,TRBV5-1,TGCGCCAGCAGCCCCGGACAGGACACAGATACGCAGTATTTT,CASSPGQDTDTQYF
NA,TRBJ1-4,few,TRBV5-5,TGTGCCAGCAGCTTCCCAGGAACTAATGAAAAACTGTTTTTT,CASSFPGTNEKLFF
NA,TRBJ2-3,many,TRBV12-3/TRBV12-4,TGTGCCAGCAGCTCTAGCCCGTTTAGCACAGATACGCAGTATTTT,CASSSSPFSTDTQYF
NA,TRBJ2-7,few,TRBV4-3,TGCGCCAGCAGCCAAGATGGGGCGGCATCCTACGAGCAGTACTTC,CASSQDGAASYEQYF
TRBD2,TRBJ2-7,few,TRBV5-1,TGCGCCAGCAGCTTCTCGAGCGGGGGCCTCTACGAGCAGTACTTC,CASSFSSGGLYEQYF
NA,TRBJ2-7,NA,TRBV27,TGTGCCAGCGGATGGCTTGGGTCGAGCTCCTACGAGCAGTACTTC,CASGWLGSSSYEQYF
NA,TRBJ2-3,few,TRBV12-3/TRBV12-4,TGTGCCAGCAGCCTAGGAGGGGGGCAGTATTTT,CASSLGGGQYF
NA,TRBJ2-1,few,TRBV9,TGTGCCAGCAGCGCCGTCGGGCAGGGGCAGTTCTTC,CASSAVGQGQFF